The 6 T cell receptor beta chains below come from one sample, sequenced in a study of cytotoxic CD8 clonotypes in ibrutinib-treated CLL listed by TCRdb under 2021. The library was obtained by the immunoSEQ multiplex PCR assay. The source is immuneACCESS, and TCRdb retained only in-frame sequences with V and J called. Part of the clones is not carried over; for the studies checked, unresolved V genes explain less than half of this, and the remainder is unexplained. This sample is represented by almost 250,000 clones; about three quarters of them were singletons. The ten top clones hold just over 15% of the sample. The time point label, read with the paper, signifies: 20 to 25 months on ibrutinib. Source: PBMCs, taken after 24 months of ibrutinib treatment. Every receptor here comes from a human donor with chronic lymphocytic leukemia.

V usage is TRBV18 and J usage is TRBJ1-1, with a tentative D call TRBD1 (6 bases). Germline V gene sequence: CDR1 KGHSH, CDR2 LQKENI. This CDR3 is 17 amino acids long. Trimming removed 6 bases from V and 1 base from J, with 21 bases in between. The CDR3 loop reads CASSRLGRTQGNTEAFF. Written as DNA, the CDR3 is TGTGCCAGCTCCCGGCTAGGCCGAACACAGGGGAACACTGAAGCTTTCTTT.

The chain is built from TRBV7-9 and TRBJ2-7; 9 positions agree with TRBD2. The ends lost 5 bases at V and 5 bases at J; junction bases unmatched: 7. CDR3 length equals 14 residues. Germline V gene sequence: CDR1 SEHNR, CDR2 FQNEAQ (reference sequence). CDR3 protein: CASSMGLAMDEQYF. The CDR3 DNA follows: TGTGCCAGCAGCATGGGACTAGCCATGGACGAGCAGTACTTC.

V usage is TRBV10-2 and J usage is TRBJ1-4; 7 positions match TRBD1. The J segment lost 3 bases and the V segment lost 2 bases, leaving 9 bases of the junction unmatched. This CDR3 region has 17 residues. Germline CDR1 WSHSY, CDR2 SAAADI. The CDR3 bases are TGCGCCAGCAGTGAGCCAAGGGACAGCCTATCTAATGAAAAACTGTTTTTT. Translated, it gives CASSEPRDSLSNEKLFF.

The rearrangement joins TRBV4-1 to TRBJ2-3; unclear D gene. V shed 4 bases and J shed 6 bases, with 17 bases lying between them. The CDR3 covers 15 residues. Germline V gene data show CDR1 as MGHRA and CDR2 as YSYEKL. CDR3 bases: TGCGCCAGCAGCCGACCCGAAGTCTCATACGATACGCAGTATTTT. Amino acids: CASSRPEVSYDTQYF.

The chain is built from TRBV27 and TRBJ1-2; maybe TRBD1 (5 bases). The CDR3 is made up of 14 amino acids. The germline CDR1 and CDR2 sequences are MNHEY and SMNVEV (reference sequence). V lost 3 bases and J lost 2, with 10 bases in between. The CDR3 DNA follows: TGTGCCAGCAGTTTTGGGGGAAGGAACTATGGCTACACCTTC. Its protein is CASSFGGRNYGYTF.

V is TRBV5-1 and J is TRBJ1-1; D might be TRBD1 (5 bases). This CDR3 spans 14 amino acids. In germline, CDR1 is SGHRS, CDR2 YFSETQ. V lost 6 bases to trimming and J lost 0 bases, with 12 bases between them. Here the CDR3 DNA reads TGCGCCAGCACCATCCGGGGCCTGAACACTGAAGCTTTCTTT. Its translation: CASTIRGLNTEAFF.